This TCR beta chain was documented in a study of cytomegalovirus exposure and HLA in healthy donors. As for this clone: The antigen remains unidentified.

As for the donors, each was a healthy bone marrow donor. In the PCR, 60 Vbeta and 13 Jbeta primers were used. Using immunoSEQ multiplex PCR, the repertoire was profiled, and TCRdb retains in-frame clones only, with some absent. The sample table sets out fewer than 100,000 clones. Points from the study as a whole: An observed cluster of highly shared sequence variants was recorded as a likely sequencing artifact.

The TCR sequence derives from a man aged 50 or older in good health and CMV-seronegative. The sample consisted of PBMCs.

The CDR3 spells CASSLRTGGAGELFF. CDR3 DNA: TGTGCCAGCAGCCTCCGGACAGGAGGGGCCGGGGAGCTGTTTTTT. This chain joins TRBV14 and TRBJ2-2, with D possibly being TRBD1 (7 bases). The V gene's germline CDR1 is SGHDN and CDR2 FVKESK. V lost 4 bases and J lost 6, with 15 bases in between. The CDR3 contains 15 residues.